This TCR beta chain was sequenced in a study of PD-L1 blockade in urothelial cancer. Study context: Administration of atezolizumab to patients began in the mid-2010s, at 1,200 mg intravenously every 3 weeks. Among blood samples, the median T cell count was roughly 150,000. Findings and caveats of the study: More expansion of tumor-associated blood clones, seen at 3 weeks, marked durable-benefit patients.

The time point is: pretreatment peripheral blood. Locally advanced or metastatic urothelial carcinoma affected the patients. Germline CDR1 KGHSH, CDR2 LQKENI. The CDR3 has 13 residues. Method: immunoSEQ multiplex PCR; TCRdb's copy keeps in-frame clones and lacks some. The sample includes approximately 88,000 clones, roughly 84% of them seen just once. Comments on this clone: Its antigen remains unidentified. A read error may produce the germline difference seen at one junction end.

The chain recombines TRBV18 with TRBJ1-1, with 8 bases lining up with TRBD1. This clonotype was obtained from a man between 60 and 75 years old with urothelial cancer. The specimen comprised PBMCs, sampled around atezolizumab (anti-PD-L1) treatment. Here the CDR3 reads CASSPQGGTEAFF. CDR3 DNA sequence: TGTGCCAGCTCTCCACAGGGGGGGACTGAAGCTTTCTTT. The complete variable domain, with remaining parts taken from reference TRBV18 and TRBJ1-1, reads NAGVMQNPRHLVRRRGQEARLRCSPMKGHSHVYWYRQLPEEGLKFMVYLQKENIIDESGMPKERFSAEFPKEGPSILRIQQVVRGDSAAYFCASSPQGGTEAFFGQGTRLTVV.